The 5 T cell receptor beta chains below come from one sample, sequenced in a study of Ad26.COV2.S vaccination and SARS-CoV-2 variants. The treatment: 15 to 20 received Ad26.COV2.S at low or high dose, single or two shots; about 5 received placebo; per-sample allocation not given. Sampling occurred on day 63 after the first vaccine or placebo injection. The method was immunoSEQ multiplex PCR; TCRdb's version includes in-frame clones alone and lacks a portion of them. The sample lists hundreds of thousands of clones; approximately 81% were seen once. Material: peripheral blood, obtained in a trial of Ad26.COV2.S vaccine versus placebo. The receptor source for this set is a person aged 18-60 years who received the Ad26.COV2.S COVID-19 vaccine or a placebo.

V gene TRBV5-5 combines with J gene TRBJ2-7; the match to TRBD1 covers 8 bases. V was clipped by 4 bases and J by 6 bases; unmatched bases: 9. CDR1 is SGHKS and CDR2 is YYEKEE in the germline V gene (reference sequence). The CDR3 has 14 residues. The chain's CDR3 is CASSGYRTGSEQYF. The CDR3 DNA is TGTGCCAGCAGCGGCTACCGGACAGGGAGCGAGCAGTACTTC.

This chain links TRBV12-5 with TRBJ2-3; D unresolved. Trimming removed 3 bases at V and 6 bases at J, with 7 bases between. CDR3 length: 12 amino acids. Germline V lookup: CDR1 LGHNT, CDR2 FRNRAP. The CDR3 region has the DNA TGTGCTAGTGGTTTTGCCCCCGATACGCAGTATTTT. This encodes CASGFAPDTQYF. The whole variable domain, filled in from reference TRBV12-5 and TRBJ2-3, reads DARVTQTPRHKVTEMGQEVTMRCQPILGHNTVFWYRQTMMQGLELLAYFRNRAPLDDSGMPKDRFSAEMPDATLATLKIQPSEPRDSAVYFCASGFAPDTQYFGPGTRLTVL.

V is TRBV6-5 and J is TRBJ2-2, with D possibly being TRBD1 (6 bases). Trimming cost V 0 bases and J 1 base, with 9 bases left between them. Germline loops: CDR1 MNHEY, CDR2 SVGAGI. This CDR3 spans 16 amino acids. The CDR3 nucleotides read TGTGCCAGCAGTTACTCCCCGGGACAGAACACCGGGGAGCTGTTTTTT. Its translation: CASSYSPGQNTGELFF.

The chain joins TRBV6-2 or TRBV6-3 to TRBJ2-7, with TRBD2 matching 9 bases. V shed 4 bases, J shed 2 bases, and the junction held 12 bases outside the gene matches. The CDR3 consists of 17 residues. Germline V CDR1 and CDR2: MNHEY, SVGEGT. DNA of the CDR3: TGTGCCAGCAGTTCCGCCCTTAGACTAGCGGCTGCCTACGAGCAGTACTTC. This translates into CASSSALRLAAAYEQYF.

The genes are TRBV10-2 and TRBJ2-7; 8 nucleotides agree with TRBD2. This CDR3 is built from 13 residues. CDR1 is WSHSY, CDR2 SAAADI, per germline. With V trimmed by 11 bases and J by 2 bases, 8 bases remained unmatched. The CDR3 spells CAASRGGAYEQYF. The CDR3 DNA is TGCGCCGCCAGCCGGGGGGGGGCCTACGAGCAGTACTTC.